This T cell receptor (beta chain) was observed in a study of T cell responses to AZD1222 COVID-19 vaccine. This CDR3 comprises 16 residues. V was pared by 0 bases and J by 4 bases, with 14 bases between. The germline CDR1 and CDR2 sequences are SGDLS and YYNGEE. The method was immunoSEQ multiplex PCR; TCRdb's version includes in-frame clones alone and lacks a portion of them. The sample lists roughly 140,000 clones, under 95% occurring once. This rearrangement joins TRBV9 to TRBJ2-1, with D possibly TRBD1 on 5 matching bases. The source is an adult in good health. The specimen comprised peripheral blood, sampled on day 0 of AZD1222 vaccination. CDR3 DNA sequence: TGTGCCAGCAGCGTAGTAGGGGCAAACAAGTACAATGAGCAGTTCTTC. Its translation is CASSVVGANKYNEQFF.